Ten or more counts support the clone carrying this T cell receptor beta chain. Its antigen is as yet unknown. Unique molecular identifiers tagged the TCRbeta library. TCRdb re-called the PCR reads with MiXCR, one entry per CDR3 protein. The repertoire holds fewer than 350,000 distinct CDR3 sequences, with around a tenth as singletons. Trimming stripped 5 bases from V and 5 bases from J, with 15 bases between. The CDR3 is 14 residues long. This entry is derived from a study of T-cell reconstitution after alpha-beta-depleted transplantation in children. Overall study findings and caveats: At day 60, the high TCRbeta diversity found in some patients originated from recipient T cells and thymic progenitors that had survived. Among T cells one year after transplant, newly produced cells accounted for most counts and diversity. Reportedly, alpha-beta T cells present about two months post-transplant originated from several hundred expanded clones of graft origin.

The specimen was peripheral blood, collected 180 days after TCRalphabeta/CD19-depleted stem cell transplant. The sequence derives from a male patient between 2 and 10 years old who had a stem cell transplant for chronic granulomatous disease, so the T cells may come from the graft donor. The chain carries TRBV12-3 or TRBV12-4 and TRBJ2-5; tentatively, D is TRBD1 (5 bases). CDR3 amino acids: CASSLTLSGETQYF. Written as DNA, the CDR3 is TGTGCCAGCAGTCTCACGCTTTCAGGGGAGACCCAGTACTTC.